This T cell receptor (beta chain) derives from a study of neoadjuvant anti-PD-1 for oral cavity cancer (dated by TCRdb to the early 2020s). Context from the whole study: Before curative-intent surgical resection, most patients were given three to four biweekly doses of nivolumab at 3 mg/kg. The parent correlative cohort included over nine patients, with an approximately 34% response rate. Under RECIST 1.1, patients with complete response, partial response or stable disease were classed as responders, and patients with progression were classed as non-responders. For patients who did not progress, a fourth nivolumab dose was given around day 43, followed by definitive surgical resection on days 50-56. Overall results and qualifications from the work: A higher pretreatment blood Treg/Th17 ratio correlated with both higher pretreatment blood TCRbeta clonality and lower post-treatment tumor TCRbeta clonality. After neoadjuvant nivolumab, T cell clonality (Gini index) in PBMCs was significantly higher in non-responders than in responders. Only a few patients per response group were included in the TCR analyses, and the authors called for validation in larger cohorts.

In its sample, this clone was seen once. Its cognate antigen has yet to be identified. No quality values exist for individual bases; no much larger clone is one base distant. Trimming costs V 0 bases and J 7 bases, and their ends lie 9 bases apart. Per the germline V gene, MNHNS is the CDR1 and SASEGT is the CDR2. The CDR3, from cysteine to phenylalanine, totals 13 residues. Kept here is only the CDR3 DNA, which spans 39 bases and is read in frame from base 1. The time point label, as the study defines it: after neoadjuvant nivolumab, at surgical resection. The patients had newly diagnosed stage II-IVA oral cavity squamous cell carcinoma and had not received any prior systemic or radiation treatment. The cohort consisted of patients with HPV-negative, locally advanced oral cavity squamous cell carcinoma. Peripheral blood mononuclear cells were analyzed directly and were not maintained or expanded in culture. Samples were obtained from a longitudinal correlative study of a single-arm phase II trial of neoadjuvant nivolumab in oral cavity squamous cell carcinoma. Genomic DNA-based TCRbeta sequencing was performed on subject-matched pre- and post-treatment PBMCs and tumors from three responders and three non-responders. Peripheral blood mononuclear cells were collected once before nivolumab treatment and again after treatment, at the time of surgery. The Maxwell RSC DNA from Cells kit was used to extract genomic DNA from PBMCs.

For deep sequencing of PBMC libraries, mostly about 0.45 ug of input genomic DNA was used, and six replicates were run per sample. TCRbeta libraries were prepared with the immunoSEQ hsTCRbeta kit according to the manufacturer's instructions. An Illumina NovaSeq 6000 S4 flow cell was used to sequence the final libraries, which had first been combined to 3 nM. The authors processed their data as follows. The immunoSEQ Analyzer was used for raw data preprocessing and quality control. The analysis was restricted to productive rearrangements, with each unique CDR3 amino acid sequence defining a clonotype. Repertoire clonality was estimated as the Gini-Simpson index, which was calculated using the R package tcR. Gini indices were compared with Student's t test, and associations with tumor size change were assessed by Pearson correlation. Not all clones reach the TCRdb copy of this immuneACCESS table, which keeps in-frame sequences only. Checked studies attribute under half of the gap to unresolved V genes and leave the rest unexplained. V and J calls and clone size come straight from that table; D and trimming were deduced from the DNA. The table for this sample lists 55,000 to 80,000 clones; approximately 87% of them were counted only once. The ten largest clones take up around 2.8% of the sample.

The TCR comes from a person aged 35 to 85 with oral cavity squamous cell carcinoma. This sequence uses TRBV6-1 and TRBJ1-2; no D gene is confidently identified. The source material was PBMCs, sampled after nivolumab (anti-PD-1) treatment. The CDR3 amino acid sequence is: CASSEARRGGYTF. The DNA is as follows: TGTGCCAGCAGTGAAGCCCGACGAGGTGGCTACACCTTC.